The clone carrying this T cell receptor beta chain was seen a handful of times. What it binds is unknown. This record belongs to a study of vaccination and CD4 T cells after COVID-19. CD4+ T cells that had been cultured provided DNA sequenced with the Oncomine TCR Beta short-read assay. TCRdb used MiXCR to reprocess the PCR reads, holding one entry per CDR3 protein. Of some 14,000 distinct CDR3 sequences in the sample, less than 50% were seen once. Treatment defined: approximately 9-day PBMC culture with coronavirus spike peptide pools or control peptides (ViraFEST assay). This receptor was taken from a human donor who had recovered from COVID-19. The sample taken for sequencing was CD4+ T cells from blood, cultured in vitro.

CDR3 in amino acids: CASSGGQGDPVVRAFF. Written as DNA, the CDR3 is TGTGCCAGCAGTGGCGGACAGGGGGACCCCGTCGTGCGAGCTTTCTTT. V is TRBV6-1 and J is TRBJ1-1; 10 positions agree with TRBD1. From germline, CDR1 is MNHNS and CDR2 SASEGT. The CDR3 runs 16 residues. The V and J ends lost 4 bases and 10 bases, in that order; junction bases with no gene match: 15.